This is a list of T cell receptor beta chains from one sample in a study of blood T cell repertoires in COVID-19. Assay: immunoSEQ multiplex PCR; the TCRdb copy retains only in-frame clones and omits some. The sample has fewer than 300,000 clones, approximately 90% seen once. The sample comprised PBMCs or T cells enriched from blood (not recorded which). These receptors were obtained from a woman aged 40 to 49 with acute COVID-19. Each CDR3 is given with its conserved first and last residue. D genes are given only for firm matches. Only some rows state a clone size, as once, few, many or a class for expanded clones.

-,TRBJ2-3,TRBV5-1,-,15,TGCGCCAGCACCCACGGAGGTGCTAGCACAGATACGCAGTATTTT,CASTHGGASTDTQYF
few,TRBJ1-4,TRBV5-4,TRBD1,15,TGTGCCAGCAGCATTGCTGGACAGGGGGACGAAAAACTGTTTTTT,CASSIAGQGDEKLFF
-,TRBJ2-1,TRBV6-2/TRBV6-3,-,15,TGTGCCAGCAGTTACGGGGGACTCGCAAACAATGAGCAGTTCTTC,CASSYGGLANNEQFF
few,TRBJ1-2,TRBV5-1,-,15,TGCGCCAGCAGCTTGGGCCAGGGTGGAGTCTATGGCTACACCTTC,CASSLGQGGVYGYTF
-,TRBJ2-1,TRBV19,-,19,TGTGCCAGTAAGGTAGAGACGAGAACCCTCGCCGGGTCCTACAATGAGCAGTTCTTC,CASKVETRTLAGSYNEQFF
-,TRBJ2-1,TRBV6-2/TRBV6-3,-,12,TGTGCCAGCAGTAGGAACAGAAATGAGCAGTTCTTC,CASSRNRNEQFF
once,TRBJ1-4,TRBV19,-,13,TGTGCCAGTAGAGTACAGGGTGAGGAAAAACTGTTTTTT,CASRVQGEEKLFF
-,TRBJ2-1,TRBV7-2,-,13,TGTGCCAGCAGCTGGTCGGGACTCAATGAGCAGTTCTTC,CASSWSGLNEQFF
-,TRBJ1-2,TRBV7-3,-,15,TGTGCCAGCAGTCCCTGGGGCGGTGCTAACTATGGCTACACCTTC,CASSPWGGANYGYTF
once,TRBJ1-1,TRBV9,-,13,TGTGCCAGCAGCGCAACGGTGTACACTGAAGCTTTCTTT,CASSATVYTEAFF
-,TRBJ1-4,TRBV27,-,18,TGTGCCAGCAGTTTATTTGGACAGACGACTGCAACTAATGAAAAACTGTTTTTT,CASSLFGQTTATNEKLFF
-,TRBJ2-1,TRBV9,TRBD2,17,TGTGCCAGCAGCGTAGATCCGGGGGGACTACGCTACAATGAGCAGTTCTTC,CASSVDPGGLRYNEQFF
-,TRBJ1-1,TRBV5-6,TRBD1,15,TGTGCCAGCAGCCGGATGGTGACAGGGCTCACTGAAGCTTTCTTT,CASSRMVTGLTEAFF
once,TRBJ1-4,TRBV2,TRBD1,18,TGTGCCAGCAGAGAAACGGGACAGTATATTGCAACTAATGAAAAACTGTTTTTT,CASRETGQYIATNEKLFF
-,TRBJ2-1,TRBV29-1,TRBD2,13,TGCAGCGTCGATCTAGCGGGAGGGATAGAGCAGTTCTTC,CSVDLAGGIEQFF
-,TRBJ2-1,TRBV18,TRBD1,15,TGTGCCAGCTCACCCCGGGACAGGGGATACAATGAGCAGTTCTTC,CASSPRDRGYNEQFF
-,TRBJ1-2,TRBV7-2,-,14,TGTGCCAGCAGCCCACGGGACAAGAACTATGGCTACACCTTC,CASSPRDKNYGYTF
-,TRBJ1-2,TRBV30,TRBD1,12,TGTGCCTGGAGTCGGACAGGGGACGGCTACACCTTC,CAWSRTGDGYTF
few,TRBJ1-5,TRBV18,TRBD1,18,TGTGCCAGCTCATCAAATCTACAGGACAGGGGCACCAATCAGCCCCAGCATTTT,CASSSNLQDRGTNQPQHF
-,TRBJ2-7,TRBV11-3,-,15,TGTGCCAGCAGCTTATCCTTCGGGAGTGGTTACGAGCAGTACTTC,CASSLSFGSGYEQYF
-,TRBJ2-7,TRBV28,TRBD2,16,TGTGCCAGCAGTTCCGGGACTAGCGGCCGGATTTACGAGCAGTACTTC,CASSSGTSGRIYEQYF
-,TRBJ1-1,TRBV5-1,TRBD1,14,TGCGCCAGCAGCTATCGGACAGGGTGGTCTGAAGCTTTCTTT,CASSYRTGWSEAFF
-,TRBJ2-7,TRBV9,TRBD1,13,TGTGCCAGCAGCGCCCGACAGGGTGACGAGCAGTACTTC,CASSARQGDEQYF
-,TRBJ1-3,TRBV15,-,15,TGTGCCACCAGCACCTGGGGGCAGGCGGGAAACACCATATATTTT,CATSTWGQAGNTIYF
-,TRBJ2-7,TRBV29-1,TRBD1,13,TGCAGCGTAAGACAGGGATCGTCCTACGAGCAGTACTTC,CSVRQGSSYEQYF
-,TRBJ2-1,TRBV18,TRBD2,15,TGTGCCAGCTCACCACGGACGGGAGGCTACAATGAGCAGTTCTTC,CASSPRTGGYNEQFF
-,TRBJ2-4,TRBV7-8,TRBD1,15,TGTGCCAGCAGCCGAGGGGGCTATGACAAAAACATTCAGTACTTC,CASSRGGYDKNIQYF
-,TRBJ1-1,TRBV19,-,13,TGTGCCAGTAGTCCAGAACTGAACACTGAAGCTTTCTTT,CASSPELNTEAFF